These 9 T cell receptor beta chains were sequenced from one sample in a study of blood T cell repertoires in COVID-19. The protocol was immunoSEQ multiplex PCR, while the TCRdb copy is restricted to in-frame clones and leaves out a portion. The table includes 65,000 to 70,000 clones, 87% detected once. Material for sequencing was peripheral blood. The receptor set was obtained from a man in his fifties or sixties with active COVID-19.

The chain carries TRBV3-1 (or the pseudogene TRBV3-2) and TRBJ1-1, with no clear D. Trimming took 4 bases from V and 4 from J, leaving 10 bases between them. Per germline, CDR1 LGHDT and CDR2 YNNKEL (reference sequence). This CDR3 has 13 amino acids. In DNA, the CDR3 is TGTGCCAGCAGCCTCGCCGGAGGCACTGAAGCTTTCTTT. Amino acids: CASSLAGGTEAFF.

There are a few counts of this clone. The chain uses TRBV19 and TRBJ1-1, with no clear D. The CDR3 runs to 13 residues. V was cut by 8 bases and J by 3 bases, with 13 bases left in between. The germline gives CDR1 LNHDA, CDR2 SQIVND (reference sequence). The CDR3 region is CASGRRRDTEAFF. Here the CDR3 DNA reads TGTGCCAGTGGTAGACGGAGGGACACTGAAGCTTTCTTT.

This clone occurred once. The chain joins TRBV29-1 to TRBJ1-2; D not resolved. Germline values: CDR1 SQVTM, CDR2 ANQGSEA. Trimming took 5 bases from V and 3 from J, leaving 10 bases between them. This CDR3 region has 12 residues. The chain's CDR3 is CSVWAGDYGYTF. CDR3 nucleotide sequence: TGCAGCGTTTGGGCGGGAGACTATGGCTACACCTTC.

Written as DNA, the CDR3 is TGTGCCATCAGTGGGGACAGGGACAACACTGAAGCTTTCTTT. It codes for CAISGDRDNTEAFF. The rearrangement joins TRBV10-3 to TRBJ1-1; 9 nucleotides line up with TRBD1. The germline V gene encodes CDR1 ENHRY and CDR2 SYGVKD. V shed 4 bases and J 2 bases; nucleotides not matched to a gene: 2. This CDR3 has 14 residues.

The rearrangement uses TRBV5-5 and TRBJ2-5; the D gene is possibly TRBD2 (6 bases). CDR1 SGHKS and CDR2 YYEKEE come from the germline V gene (reference sequence). Trimming took 4 bases from V and 4 from J, leaving 14 bases between them. The CDR3 has 14 residues. The CDR3 sequence is CASSLGGNGETQYF. The CDR3 DNA reads TGTGCCAGCAGCCTCGGCGGGAACGGAGAGACCCAGTACTTC.

The J gene is TRBJ2-5, the V gene TRBV28; TRBD2 is a possible D gene (6 bases). CDR3 length: 13 amino acids. The germline V and J ends were trimmed by 4 bases and 5 bases, with 11 bases remaining between them. CDR1 and CDR2 (germline): MDHEN, SYDVKM. CDR3 sequence (DNA): TGTGCCAGCAGTTCGGGAGTTGGGGAGACCCAGTACTTC. Translating gives CASSSGVGETQYF. The full variable domain, completed using reference TRBV28 and TRBJ2-5, is DVKVTQSSRYLVKRTGEKVFLECVQDMDHENMFWYRQDPGLGLRLIYFSYDVKMKEKGDIPEGYSVSREKKERFSLILESASTNQTSMYLCASSSGVGETQYFGPGTRLLVL.

This sequence joins TRBV7-2 and TRBJ2-7; 7 bases fit TRBD2. Germline CDR1 and CDR2: SGHTA and FQGNSA. The CDR3 spans 16 residues. V trimming: 3 bases; J trimming: 2 bases; junction bases outside the gene matches: 10. CDR3 sequence reads: CASSFLAGVRAYEQYF. The CDR3 nucleotides read TGTGCCAGCAGCTTCTTGGCGGGAGTACGGGCCTACGAGCAGTACTTC.

This chain connects TRBV4-3 to TRBJ1-6; no firm D call. From germline, CDR1 is LGHNA and CDR2 YSLEER. This CDR3 is 16 amino acids long. Trimming cost V 1 base and J 10 bases, with 17 bases left between them. The CDR3 protein is CASSQAAETFGSPLHF. In DNA form, the CDR3 reads TGCGCCAGCAGCCAAGCGGCCGAGACTTTCGGGTCACCCCTCCACTTT.

This chain links TRBV10-3 with TRBJ1-1; 8 positions match TRBD1. The CDR3 is made up of 13 amino acids. Per the germline V gene, CDR1 is ENHRY and CDR2 is SYGVKD. The V gene end was trimmed by 10 bases and the J gene end by 5 bases; junction bases not matched to a gene: 9. CDR3 loop: CATRGQEGTEAFF. The CDR3 DNA reads as TGTGCCACCCGGGGACAGGAGGGGACTGAAGCTTTCTTT.